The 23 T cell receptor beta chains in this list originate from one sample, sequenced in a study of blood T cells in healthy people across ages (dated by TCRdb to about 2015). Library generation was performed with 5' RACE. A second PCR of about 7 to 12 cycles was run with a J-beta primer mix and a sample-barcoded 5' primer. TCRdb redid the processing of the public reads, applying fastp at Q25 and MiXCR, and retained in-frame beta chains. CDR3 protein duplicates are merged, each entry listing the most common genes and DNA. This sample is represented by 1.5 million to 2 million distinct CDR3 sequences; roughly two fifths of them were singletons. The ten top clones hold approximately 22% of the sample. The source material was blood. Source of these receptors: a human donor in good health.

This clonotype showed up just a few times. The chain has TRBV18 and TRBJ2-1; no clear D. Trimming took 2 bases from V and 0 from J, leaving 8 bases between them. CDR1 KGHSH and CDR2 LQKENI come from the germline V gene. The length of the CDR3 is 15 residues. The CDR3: CASSPTVGSYNEQFF. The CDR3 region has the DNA TGTGCCAGCTCACCAACAGTTGGCTCCTACAATGAGCAGTTCTTC.

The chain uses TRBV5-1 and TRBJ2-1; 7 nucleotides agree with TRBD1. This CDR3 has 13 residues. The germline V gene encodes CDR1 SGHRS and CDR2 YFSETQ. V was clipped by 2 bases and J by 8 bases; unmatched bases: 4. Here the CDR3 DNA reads TGCGCCAGCAGCTTACAGGGGTATCATGAGCAGTTCTTC. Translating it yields CASSLQGYHEQFF.

The CDR3 region has the DNA TGCGCCAGCAGCCCAGAGATGGGGCCGAACTATGGCTACACCTTC. It translates to CASSPEMGPNYGYTF. The chain recombines TRBV4-1 with TRBJ1-2; D is possibly TRBD1 (5 bases). Trimming pared 4 bases from V and 2 bases from J, leaving 14 bases between. The CDR3 contains 15 residues. Germline assignment: CDR1 MGHRA and CDR2 YSYEKL.

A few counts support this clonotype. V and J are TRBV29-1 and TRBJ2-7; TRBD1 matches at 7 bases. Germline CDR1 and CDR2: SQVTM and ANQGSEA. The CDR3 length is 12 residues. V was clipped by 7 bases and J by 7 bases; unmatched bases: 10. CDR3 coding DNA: TGCAGCGCATCGGACAGGCTTGAGGAGCAGTACTTC. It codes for CSASDRLEEQYF.

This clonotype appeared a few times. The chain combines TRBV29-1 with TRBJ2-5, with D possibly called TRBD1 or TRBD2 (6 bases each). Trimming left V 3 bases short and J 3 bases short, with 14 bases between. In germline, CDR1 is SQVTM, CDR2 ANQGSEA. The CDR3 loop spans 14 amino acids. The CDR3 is CSVDRGPDEETQYF. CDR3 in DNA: TGCAGCGTTGATCGGGGGCCGGACGAAGAGACCCAGTACTTC.

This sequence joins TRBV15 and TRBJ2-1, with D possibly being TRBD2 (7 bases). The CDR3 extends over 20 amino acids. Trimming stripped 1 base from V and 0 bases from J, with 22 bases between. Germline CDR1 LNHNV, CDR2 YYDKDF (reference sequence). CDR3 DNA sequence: TGTGCCACCAGCAGAGTCCAACGGGGGGCCGGGGTTGGCTCCTACAATGAGCAGTTCTTC. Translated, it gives CATSRVQRGAGVGSYNEQFF.

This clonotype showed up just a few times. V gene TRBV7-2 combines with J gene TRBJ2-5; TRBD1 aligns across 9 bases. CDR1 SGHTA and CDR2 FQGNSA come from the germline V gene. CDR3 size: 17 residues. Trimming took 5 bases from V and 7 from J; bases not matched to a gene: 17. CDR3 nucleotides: TGTGCCAGCAGCCGTAGCGCGGGACAGGGAAGGGATGGGACCCAGTACTTC. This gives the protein CASSRSAGQGRDGTQYF.

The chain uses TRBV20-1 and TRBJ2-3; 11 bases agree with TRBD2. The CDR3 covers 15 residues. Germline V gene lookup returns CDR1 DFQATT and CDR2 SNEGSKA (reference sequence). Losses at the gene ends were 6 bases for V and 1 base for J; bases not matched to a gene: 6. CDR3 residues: CSANLAGGGTDTQYF. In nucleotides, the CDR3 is TGCAGTGCGAATCTAGCGGGGGGAGGCACAGATACGCAGTATTTT.

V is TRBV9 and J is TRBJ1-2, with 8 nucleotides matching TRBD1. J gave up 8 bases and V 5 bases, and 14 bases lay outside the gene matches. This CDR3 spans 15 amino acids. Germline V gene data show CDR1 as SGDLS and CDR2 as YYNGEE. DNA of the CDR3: TGTGCCAGCAGTCAAGGACAGGGAATAGTTGAGGGCTACACCTTC. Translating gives CASSQGQGIVEGYTF.

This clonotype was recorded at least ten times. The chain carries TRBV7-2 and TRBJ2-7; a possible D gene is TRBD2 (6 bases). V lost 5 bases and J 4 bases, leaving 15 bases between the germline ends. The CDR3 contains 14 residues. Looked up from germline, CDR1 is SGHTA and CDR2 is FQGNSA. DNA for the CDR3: TGTGCCAGCAGCCTCAGGCGGGGTCCTTACGAGCAGTACTTC. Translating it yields CASSLRRGPYEQYF.

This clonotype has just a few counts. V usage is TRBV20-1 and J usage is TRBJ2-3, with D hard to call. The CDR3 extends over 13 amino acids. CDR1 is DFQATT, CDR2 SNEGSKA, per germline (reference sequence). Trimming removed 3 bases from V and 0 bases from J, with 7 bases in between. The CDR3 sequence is CSASDESTDTQYF. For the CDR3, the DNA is TGCAGTGCTAGCGACGAGAGCACAGATACGCAGTATTTT.

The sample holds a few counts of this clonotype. The CDR3 region has the DNA TGTGCCAGCAGTGGATATGGGGAGTCAACCGTATATGGCTACACCTTC. It is translated as CASSGYGESTVYGYTF. The chain has TRBV28 and TRBJ1-2, with D hard to call. The CDR3 spans 16 residues. Trimming cost V 5 bases and J 5 bases, with 21 bases left between them. CDR1 and CDR2 (germline): MDHEN, SYDVKM.

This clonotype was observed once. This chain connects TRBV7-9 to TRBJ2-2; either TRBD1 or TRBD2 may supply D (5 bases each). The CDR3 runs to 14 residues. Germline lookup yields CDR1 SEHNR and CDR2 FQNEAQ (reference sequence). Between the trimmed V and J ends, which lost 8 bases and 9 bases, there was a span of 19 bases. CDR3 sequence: CASARGGRSRELFF. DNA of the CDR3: TGTGCCAGCGCTCGTGGGGGAAGATCCCGGGAGCTGTTTTTT.

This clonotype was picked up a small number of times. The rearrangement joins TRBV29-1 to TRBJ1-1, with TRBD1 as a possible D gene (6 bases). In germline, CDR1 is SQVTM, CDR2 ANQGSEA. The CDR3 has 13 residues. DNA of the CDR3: TGCAGTTCCCGGGGGCGCATGAACACTGAAGCTTTCTTT. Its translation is CSSRGRMNTEAFF. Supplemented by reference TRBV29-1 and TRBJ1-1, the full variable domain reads SAVISQKPSRDICQRGTSLTIQCQVDSQVTMMFWYRQQPGQSLTLIATANQGSEATYESGFVIDKFPISRPNLTFSTLTVSNMSPEDSSIYLCSSRGRMNTEAFFGQGTRLTVV.

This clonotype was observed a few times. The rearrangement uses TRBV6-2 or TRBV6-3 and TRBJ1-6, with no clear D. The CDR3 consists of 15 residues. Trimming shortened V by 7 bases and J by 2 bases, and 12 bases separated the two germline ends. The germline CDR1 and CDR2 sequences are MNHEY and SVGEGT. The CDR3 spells CASTVDPAYNSPLHF. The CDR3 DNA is TGTGCCAGCACCGTCGACCCAGCCTATAATTCACCCCTCCACTTT.

This CDR3 reads CASSDHLGSQDGYTF. The CDR3 DNA sequence: TGTGCCAGCAGCGATCACCTGGGGAGTCAGGATGGCTACACCTTC. The chain couples TRBV9 to TRBJ1-2; no clear D. The germline gives CDR1 SGDLS, CDR2 YYNGEE. The CDR3 is 15 residues long. V was cut by 3 bases and J by 6 bases, with 18 bases left in between.

CDR3 sequence: CASSPTQGGTGRGYTF. CDR3 in DNA: TGTGCCAGCAGTCCGACACAGGGGGGAACGGGACGTGGCTACACCTTC. The genes are TRBV28 and TRBJ1-2; 8 positions agree with TRBD1. J was trimmed by 7 bases and V by 5 bases; bases with no gene match: 15. The germline gives CDR1 MDHEN, CDR2 SYDVKM. The CDR3 consists of 16 residues.

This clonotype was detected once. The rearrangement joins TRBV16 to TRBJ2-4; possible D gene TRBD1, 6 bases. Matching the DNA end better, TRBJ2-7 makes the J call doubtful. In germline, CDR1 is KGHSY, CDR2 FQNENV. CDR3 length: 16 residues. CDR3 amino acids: CASSQSRQVSLYEQYF. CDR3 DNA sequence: TGTGCCAGCAGCCAATCGAGACAGGTGTCTCTATACGAGCAGTACTTC.

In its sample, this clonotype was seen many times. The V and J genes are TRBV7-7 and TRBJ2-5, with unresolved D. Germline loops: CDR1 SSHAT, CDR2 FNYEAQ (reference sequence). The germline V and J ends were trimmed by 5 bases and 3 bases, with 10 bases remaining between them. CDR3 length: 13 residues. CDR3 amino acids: CASSLDTEETQYF. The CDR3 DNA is TGTGCCAGCAGCCTCGACACTGAAGAGACCCAGTACTTC.

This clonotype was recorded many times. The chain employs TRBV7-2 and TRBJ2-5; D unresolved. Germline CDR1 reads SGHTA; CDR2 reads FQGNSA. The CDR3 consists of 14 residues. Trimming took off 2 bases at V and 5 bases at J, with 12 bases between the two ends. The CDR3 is CASSLRRGGETQYF. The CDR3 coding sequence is TGTGCCAGCAGCTTACGCAGAGGCGGCGAGACCCAGTACTTC.

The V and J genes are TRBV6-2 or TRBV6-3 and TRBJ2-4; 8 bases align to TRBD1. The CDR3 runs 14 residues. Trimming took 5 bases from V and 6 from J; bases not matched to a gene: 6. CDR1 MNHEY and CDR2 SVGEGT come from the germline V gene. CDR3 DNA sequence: TGTGCCAGCAGTCGCAGGGGGCTGGGAAACATTCAGTACTTC. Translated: CASSRRGLGNIQYF.

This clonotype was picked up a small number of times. The CDR3 spells CASSNTRETQYF. In DNA form, the CDR3 reads TGTGCCAGCAGCAACACTAGAGAGACCCAGTACTTC. The V and J genes are TRBV3-1 and TRBJ2-5; possible D gene TRBD2, 5 bases. Germline CDR1 reads LGHDT; CDR2 reads YNNKEL (reference sequence). Trimming cost V 5 bases and J 4 bases, with 8 bases left between them. The CDR3 spans 12 residues.

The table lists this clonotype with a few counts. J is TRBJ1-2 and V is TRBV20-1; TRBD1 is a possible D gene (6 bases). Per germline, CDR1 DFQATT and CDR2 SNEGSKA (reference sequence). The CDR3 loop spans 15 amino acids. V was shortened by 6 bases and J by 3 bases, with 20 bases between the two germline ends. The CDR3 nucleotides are TGCAGTGCCCAGGAACGACAGGATTGGGACTATGGCTACACCTTC. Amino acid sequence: CSAQERQDWDYGYTF.